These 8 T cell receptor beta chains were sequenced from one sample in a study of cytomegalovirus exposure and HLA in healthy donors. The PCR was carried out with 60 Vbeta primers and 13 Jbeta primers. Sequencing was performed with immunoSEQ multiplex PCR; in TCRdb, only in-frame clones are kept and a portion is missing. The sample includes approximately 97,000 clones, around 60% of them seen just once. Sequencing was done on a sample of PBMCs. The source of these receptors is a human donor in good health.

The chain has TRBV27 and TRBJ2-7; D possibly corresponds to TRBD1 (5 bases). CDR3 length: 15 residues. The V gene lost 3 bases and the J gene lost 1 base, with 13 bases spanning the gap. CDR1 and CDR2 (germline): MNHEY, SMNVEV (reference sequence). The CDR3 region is CASSFGWGPSYEQYF. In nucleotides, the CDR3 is TGTGCCAGCAGTTTTGGCTGGGGCCCTTCCTACGAGCAGTACTTC.

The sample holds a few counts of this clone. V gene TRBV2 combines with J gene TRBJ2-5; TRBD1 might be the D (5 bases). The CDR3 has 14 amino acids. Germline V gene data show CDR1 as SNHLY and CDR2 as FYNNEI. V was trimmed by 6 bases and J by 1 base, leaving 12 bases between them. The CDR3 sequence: CASSPRQLQETQYF. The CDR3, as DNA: TGTGCCAGCAGCCCTCGACAGCTCCAAGAGACCCAGTACTTC.

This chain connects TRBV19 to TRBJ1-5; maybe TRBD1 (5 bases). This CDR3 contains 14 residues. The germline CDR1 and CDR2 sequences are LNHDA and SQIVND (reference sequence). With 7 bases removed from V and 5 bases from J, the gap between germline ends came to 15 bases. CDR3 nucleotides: TGTGCCAGTAATGGCCAGGGACTCGATCAGCCCCAGCATTTT. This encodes CASNGQGLDQPQHF.

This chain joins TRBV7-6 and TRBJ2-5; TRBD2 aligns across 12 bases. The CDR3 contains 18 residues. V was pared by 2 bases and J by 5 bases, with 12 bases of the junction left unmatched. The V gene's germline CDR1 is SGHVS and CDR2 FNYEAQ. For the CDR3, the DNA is TGTGCCAGCAGCTTATTGACGGGACTAGCGGGTCACTTGGAGACCCAGTACTTC. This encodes CASSLLTGLAGHLETQYF.

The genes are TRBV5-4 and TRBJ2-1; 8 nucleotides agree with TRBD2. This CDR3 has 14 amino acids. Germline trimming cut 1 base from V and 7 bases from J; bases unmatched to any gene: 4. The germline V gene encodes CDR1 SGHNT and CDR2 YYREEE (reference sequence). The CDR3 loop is CASSLSAGANEQFF. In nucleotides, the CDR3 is TGTGCCAGCAGCTTGTCAGCGGGAGCGAATGAGCAGTTCTTC.

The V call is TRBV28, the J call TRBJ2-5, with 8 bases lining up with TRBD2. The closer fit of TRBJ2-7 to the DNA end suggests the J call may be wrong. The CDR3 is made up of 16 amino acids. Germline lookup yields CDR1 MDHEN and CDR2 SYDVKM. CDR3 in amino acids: CASSPAGLVGTYEQYF. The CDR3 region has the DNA TGTGCCAGCAGTCCAGCGGGACTAGTTGGGACCTACGAGCAGTACTTC.

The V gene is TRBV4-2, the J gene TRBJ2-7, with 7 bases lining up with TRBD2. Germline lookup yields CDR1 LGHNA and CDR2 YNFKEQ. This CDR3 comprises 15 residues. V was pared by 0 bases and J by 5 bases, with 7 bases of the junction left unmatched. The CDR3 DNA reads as TGTGCCAGCAGCCAAGATACCAGCGGGAACAACGAGCAGTACTTC. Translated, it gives CASSQDTSGNNEQYF.

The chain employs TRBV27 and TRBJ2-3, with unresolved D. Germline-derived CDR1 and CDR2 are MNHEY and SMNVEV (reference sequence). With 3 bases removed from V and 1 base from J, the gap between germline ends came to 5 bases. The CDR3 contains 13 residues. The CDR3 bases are TGTGCCAGCAGTTTTCAGGGCACAGATACGCAGTATTTT. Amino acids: CASSFQGTDTQYF.